Here is one T cell receptor beta chain with its context. PCR primers comprised 60 Vbeta and 13 Jbeta primers. This table comes from immunoSEQ multiplex PCR, and its TCRdb copy is limited to in-frame clones, with some not included. The data hold some 110,000 clones, with over 75% observed a single time. The source of the sample is a study of cytomegalovirus exposure and HLA in healthy donors. The CDR3 is 15 residues long. Per the germline V gene, CDR1 is PRHDT and CDR2 is FYEKMQ (reference sequence). V lost 4 bases to trimming and J lost 0 bases, with 10 bases between them. J is TRBJ2-1 and V is TRBV13, with a weak D call TRBD2 (5 bases). Material: PBMCs. This clonotype was obtained from a man between 60 and 75 years old in good health and CMV-seronegative. The CDR3 DNA is TGTGCCAGCAGCTCGCTAGCAGACTCCTACAATGAGCAGTTCTTC. Translating gives CASSSLADSYNEQFF.